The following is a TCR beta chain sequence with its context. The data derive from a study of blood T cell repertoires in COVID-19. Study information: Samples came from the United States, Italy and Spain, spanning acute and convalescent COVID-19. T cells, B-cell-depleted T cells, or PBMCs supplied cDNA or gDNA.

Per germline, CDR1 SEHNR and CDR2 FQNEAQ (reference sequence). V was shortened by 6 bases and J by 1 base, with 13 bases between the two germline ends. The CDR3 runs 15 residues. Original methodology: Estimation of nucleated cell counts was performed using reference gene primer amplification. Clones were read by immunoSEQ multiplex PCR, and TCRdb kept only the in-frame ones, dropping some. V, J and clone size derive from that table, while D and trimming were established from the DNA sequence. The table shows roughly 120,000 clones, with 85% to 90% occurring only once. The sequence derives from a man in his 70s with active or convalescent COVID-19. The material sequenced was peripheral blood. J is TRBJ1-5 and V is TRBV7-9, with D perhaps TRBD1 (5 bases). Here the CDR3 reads CASSPFGGSNQPQHF. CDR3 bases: TGTGCCAGCAGTCCCTTCGGGGGGAGCAATCAGCCCCAGCATTTT.